These 29 T cell receptor beta chains were all obtained from the same sample, sequenced in a study of post-analysis software for immune sequencing data. Findings and limits, study-wide: Five TRBV segments were significantly more frequent in patients than in controls. TRBV5-6, TRBV5-1 and TRBV20-1 were among these segments.

The library was made from cDNA and included unique molecular identifiers. TCRdb independently ran MiXCR on the PCR reads; one entry per CDR3 protein. Of about 460,000 distinct CDR3 sequences listed, nearly 45% are singletons. These receptors' targets are unknown. Sequenced material: blood. Source of these receptors: a girl aged 10-17 years with multiple sclerosis.

This clonotype was counted only a few times. The V call is TRBV10-3, the J call TRBJ2-1, with TRBD2 matching over 9 bases. From germline, CDR1 is ENHRY and CDR2 SYGVKD. J was trimmed by 7 bases and V by 4 bases; bases with no gene match: 5. This CDR3 comprises 14 residues. The CDR3 loop reads CAISGTSGQNEQFF. CDR3 bases: TGTGCCATCAGTGGAACTAGCGGGCAAAATGAGCAGTTCTTC.

The chain links TRBV20-1 to TRBJ2-5; the D gene is possibly TRBD1 (6 bases). With the DNA end fitting TRBJ2-7 better, the J assignment may be wrong. The CDR3 consists of 13 residues. Germline V gene lookup returns CDR1 DFQATT and CDR2 SNEGSKA (reference sequence). The CDR3 bases are TGCAGTGGTCGGGACACCGGGGTCGTCGAGCAGTACTTC. Protein: CSGRDTGVVEQYF.

V usage is TRBV18 and J usage is TRBJ2-1, with D possibly matching TRBD2 (6 bases). V was clipped by 3 bases and J by 8 bases, with 14 bases between them. The V gene's germline CDR1 is KGHSH and CDR2 LQKENI. The CDR3 covers 14 residues. CDR3 nucleotide sequence: TGTGCCAGCTCACCCAGAGTGGGAGGCGATGAGCAGTTCTTC. Amino acid sequence: CASSPRVGGDEQFF.

V and J are TRBV7-9 and TRBJ1-1; 8 bases align to TRBD1. The CDR3 covers 12 residues. From germline, CDR1 is SEHNR and CDR2 FQNEAQ (reference sequence). Trimming removed 6 bases from V and 7 bases from J; junction bases left unmatched: 4. The CDR3 protein is CASSWDRREAFF. For the CDR3, the DNA is TGTGCCAGCAGTTGGGACAGGCGTGAAGCTTTCTTT. Full variable domain (rest looked up from reference TRBV7-9 and TRBJ1-1): DTGVSQNPRHKITKRGQNVTFRCDPISEHNRLYWYRQTLGQGPEFLTYFQNEAQLEKSRLLSDRFSAERPKGSFSTLEIQRTEQGDSAMYLCASSWDRREAFFGQGTRLTVV.

The CDR3 loop is CASIGAGGSLETQYF. The CDR3 nucleotides read TGTGCCAGCATTGGGGCGGGAGGGAGTCTAGAGACCCAGTACTTC. J is TRBJ2-5 and V is TRBV6-5, with TRBD2 matching over 9 bases. This CDR3 contains 15 residues. Unmatched junction bases numbered 10, after V lost 7 bases and J lost 4 bases. CDR1 is MNHEY and CDR2 is SVGAGI in the germline V gene.

V and J are TRBV7-2 and TRBJ1-4; D is unresolved. Trimming cost V 5 bases and J 6 bases, with 19 bases left between them. The germline V gene encodes CDR1 SGHTA and CDR2 FQGNSA. There are 16 residues in the CDR3. The CDR3 is CASSLTGQASDEKLFF. The CDR3, as DNA: TGTGCCAGCAGCCTGACCGGGCAGGCATCGGATGAAAAACTGTTTTTT. Using reference TRBV7-2 and TRBJ1-4 for the parts outside the CDR3, the full variable domain is GAGVSQSPSNKVTEKGKDVELRCDPISGHTALYWYRQSLGQGLEFLIYFQGNSAPDKSGLPSDRFSAERTGGSVSTLTIQRTQQEDSAVYLCASSLTGQASDEKLFFGSGTQLSVL.

This chain joins TRBV12-3 or TRBV12-4 and TRBJ2-5; D is uncertain. This CDR3 has 11 residues. V lost 1 base and J lost 7, with 4 bases in between. CDR3 DNA sequence: TGTGCCAGCAGTTTAGACCGGACCCAGTACTTC. This sequence encodes CASSLDRTQYF.

The chain links TRBV28 to TRBJ2-1; no clear D gene. The length of the CDR3 is 13 residues. V was pared by 8 bases and J by 0 bases, with 8 bases between. Germline lookup yields CDR1 MDHEN and CDR2 SYDVKM. Here the CDR3 DNA reads TGTGCCAGCGGACCCATCTCCTACAATGAGCAGTTCTTC. As protein: CASGPISYNEQFF.

V gene TRBV5-1 combines with J gene TRBJ1-1, with 8 positions matching TRBD1. Germline V lookup: CDR1 SGHRS, CDR2 YFSETQ. The CDR3 runs 17 residues. V trimming: 1 base; J trimming: 1 base; junction bases outside the gene matches: 9. CDR3 residues: CASSLSPGGAGNTEAFF. The CDR3 nucleotides are TGCGCCAGCAGCTTGTCTCCAGGGGGCGCCGGGAACACTGAAGCTTTCTTT.

The J gene is TRBJ2-5, the V gene TRBV20-1; a weak D match, TRBD1 (6 bases). With 6 bases removed from V and 1 base from J, the gap between germline ends came to 15 bases. The CDR3 runs to 14 residues. Germline V gives CDR1 DFQATT, CDR2 SNEGSKA (reference sequence). DNA of the CDR3: TGCAGTGCCGGACGAGGACAGATCCAAGAGACCCAGTACTTC. Amino acid sequence: CSAGRGQIQETQYF.

The table lists this clonotype with a few counts. The V gene is TRBV20-1, the J gene TRBJ1-5; D is undetermined. The CDR3 length is 15 residues. V was clipped by 5 bases and J by 0 bases, with 14 bases between them. Germline V lookup: CDR1 DFQATT, CDR2 SNEGSKA (reference sequence). For the CDR3, the DNA is TGCAGTGCTGAAATTTGGGCCGATAGCAATCAGCCCCAGCATTTT. Translated: CSAEIWADSNQPQHF.

The rearrangement joins TRBV11-3 to TRBJ2-7; 9 bases align to TRBD1. There are 15 residues in the CDR3. CDR1 SGHNT and CDR2 YENEEA come from the germline V gene. V was pared by 4 bases and J by 7 bases, with 11 bases of the junction left unmatched. CDR3 DNA: TGTGCCAGCAGCTCCCGGGACAGGGAAAACAATGAGCAGTACTTC. Protein: CASSSRDRENNEQYF.

The J gene is TRBJ2-1, the V gene TRBV7-6, with a tentative D call TRBD1 (5 bases). CDR3 length equals 15 residues. CDR1 SGHVS and CDR2 FNYEAQ come from the germline V gene. V lost 3 bases to trimming and J lost 8 bases, with 17 bases between them. CDR3 DNA: TGTGCCAGCAGCTTGCCAGGGCGCTTACTTGATGAGCAGTTCTTC. Its protein product is CASSLPGRLLDEQFF.

This clonotype was seen repeatedly, ten times or more. V usage is TRBV4-2 and J usage is TRBJ2-3; D is unclear. This CDR3 contains 14 residues. Trimming stripped 5 bases from V and 0 bases from J, with 9 bases between. Germline CDR1 and CDR2: LGHNA and YNFKEQ. As DNA, the CDR3 is TGTGCCAGCAGCAAGGACGTCAGCACAGATACGCAGTATTTT. This encodes CASSKDVSTDTQYF.

The chain has TRBV9 and TRBJ1-2; no firm D call. Germline V gene data show CDR1 as SGDLS and CDR2 as YYNGEE. The CDR3 spans 13 residues. The V and J ends lost 1 base and 1 base respectively, with 5 bases between them. The CDR3 protein is CASSVPGNYGYTF. CDR3 nucleotides: TGTGCCAGCAGCGTACCGGGTAACTATGGCTACACCTTC.

The rearrangement uses TRBV25-1 and TRBJ2-7; D not certain. CDR1 is MGHDK and CDR2 is SYGVNS in the germline V gene. CDR3 size: 12 residues. Trimming left V 7 bases short and J 0 bases short, with 7 bases between. The DNA of the CDR3 is TGTGCCAGCACAGGAAACTCCTACGAGCAGTACTTC. Translation: CASTGNSYEQYF.

This sequence joins TRBV20-1 and TRBJ2-4, with 8 bases fitting TRBD2. Germline values: CDR1 DFQATT, CDR2 SNEGSKA (reference sequence). This CDR3 has 12 amino acids. V lost 6 bases to trimming and J lost 13 bases; unmatched junction nucleotides: 11. The chain's CDR3 is CSAQREITEQYF. The DNA of the CDR3 is TGCAGTGCACAGCGGGAGATCACGGAGCAGTACTTC.

The chain uses TRBV6-1 and TRBJ2-1; 12 positions match TRBD2. The J segment lost 7 bases and the V segment lost 8 bases, leaving 9 bases of the junction unmatched. This CDR3 is built from 15 residues. The germline V gene encodes CDR1 MNHNS and CDR2 SASEGT. This CDR3 is CASSELAGGQNEQFF. The CDR3 nucleotides read TGTGCCAGCTCAGAGCTAGCGGGAGGGCAGAATGAGCAGTTCTTC.

This chain links TRBV12-3 or TRBV12-4 with TRBJ1-4; unclear D gene. Trimming cost V 4 bases and J 5 bases, with 5 bases left between them. The CDR3 sequence is 12 residues long. CDR3 DNA: TGTGCCAGCAGTTACGGAAATGAAAAACTGTTTTTT. The encoded protein is CASSYGNEKLFF.

This chain uses TRBV20-1 with TRBJ1-1; a possible D gene is TRBD1 (6 bases). The CDR3 length is 13 residues. Trimming left V 2 bases short and J 5 bases short, with 12 bases between. Germline V gives CDR1 DFQATT, CDR2 SNEGSKA (reference sequence). Here the CDR3 reads CSARRGADTEAFF. The CDR3 DNA follows: TGCAGTGCTAGACGGGGGGCGGATACTGAAGCTTTCTTT.

The rearrangement uses TRBV5-1 and TRBJ1-2, with 9 bases identical to TRBD1. The CDR3 is 15 amino acids. CDR1 SGHRS and CDR2 YFSETQ come from the germline V gene. Trimming removed 3 bases from V and 10 bases from J; junction bases left unmatched: 13. CDR3 sequence reads: CASSSARDRDVDYTF. CDR3 bases: TGCGCCAGCAGCTCGGCCCGGGACAGGGATGTGGACTACACCTTC. Supplemented by reference TRBV5-1 and TRBJ1-2, the full variable domain reads KAGVTQTPRYLIKTRGQQVTLSCSPISGHRSVSWYQQTPGQGLQFLFEYFSETQRNKGNFPGRFSGRQFSNSRSEMNVSTLELGDSALYLCASSSARDRDVDYTFGSGTRLTVV.

The chain is built from TRBV20-1 and TRBJ2-7, with 8 bases matching TRBD2. The CDR3 extends over 15 amino acids. The germline V gene has CDR1 DFQATT and CDR2 SNEGSKA (reference sequence). Trimming took 0 bases from V and 0 from J; bases not matched to a gene: 4. CDR3 bases: TGCAGTGCTAGAGATCGGGAGGGGTACTCCTACGAGCAGTACTTC. Its translation is CSARDREGYSYEQYF.

This chain joins TRBV6-6 and TRBJ1-2; D perhaps matches TRBD1 (5 bases). CDR1 and CDR2 from the germline V gene are MNHNY and SVGAGI (reference sequence). The CDR3 loop spans 15 amino acids. Trimming removed 0 bases at V and 4 bases at J, with 12 bases between. CDR3 loop: CASSYSGAAVYGYTF. In nucleotides, the CDR3 is TGTGCCAGCAGTTACTCCGGGGCGGCAGTCTATGGCTACACCTTC.

CDR3 loop: CAIKGTADERYF. In DNA, the CDR3 is TGTGCCATCAAGGGGACAGCCGACGAGCGGTACTTC. The chain couples TRBV10-3 to TRBJ2-5, with 7 bases identical to TRBD1. CDR1 is ENHRY and CDR2 is SYGVKD in the germline V gene. This CDR3 comprises 12 residues. Trimming cost V 7 bases and J 13 bases; bases outside gene matches: 12.

This clonotype was seen at least ten times. This chain links TRBV20-1 with TRBJ2-5, with 7 bases matching TRBD1. Germline V gene data show CDR1 as DFQATT and CDR2 as SNEGSKA (reference sequence). Trimming removed 6 bases from V and 2 bases from J; junction bases left unmatched: 6. This CDR3 has 13 residues. CDR3 loop: CSARGTEQETQYF. The CDR3 bases are TGCAGTGCGAGGGGGACAGAACAAGAGACCCAGTACTTC.

V and J are TRBV7-2 and TRBJ1-2, with D unclear. This CDR3 is 14 amino acids long. Germline loops: CDR1 SGHTA, CDR2 FQGNSA. Trimming took 2 bases from V and 5 from J, leaving 12 bases between them. Here the CDR3 DNA reads TGTGCCAGCAGCTTATCACAGACTATTTATGGCTACACCTTC. Amino acids: CASSLSQTIYGYTF. The full variable domain, rest sourced from reference TRBV7-2 and TRBJ1-2, is GAGVSQSPSNKVTEKGKDVELRCDPISGHTALYWYRQSLGQGLEFLIYFQGNSAPDKSGLPSDRFSAERTGGSVSTLTIQRTQQEDSAVYLCASSLSQTIYGYTFGSGTRLTVV.

As to this clonotype: A read error may produce the germline difference seen at one junction end. The chain combines TRBV5-1 with TRBJ2-1; no clear D gene. The germline CDR1 and CDR2 sequences are SGHRS and YFSETQ. There are 13 residues in the CDR3. The CDR3 bases are TGCGCCAGCAGCTCCGGGTCCTCCAATGAGCAGTTCTTC. Translating it yields CASSSGSSNEQFF.

This sequence joins TRBV20-1 and TRBJ2-3; TRBD2 agrees at 9 bases. The J segment lost 6 bases and the V segment lost 2 bases, leaving 12 bases of the junction unmatched. CDR1 is DFQATT, CDR2 SNEGSKA, per germline (reference sequence). The CDR3 loop spans 16 amino acids. Written as DNA, the CDR3 is TGCAGTGCTAGAACGGGTGGCCTAGCGGGATCTGATACGCAGTATTTT. It translates to CSARTGGLAGSDTQYF.

V usage is TRBV29-1 and J usage is TRBJ2-3; D unresolved. The CDR3 extends over 12 amino acids. Between the trimmed V and J ends, which lost 2 bases and 4 bases, there was a span of 7 bases. Germline values: CDR1 SQVTM, CDR2 ANQGSEA. Here the CDR3 reads CSVEILADTQYF. The CDR3 DNA follows: TGCAGCGTTGAAATCCTAGCAGATACGCAGTATTTT.